This T cell receptor beta chain came from a study of T-cell reconstitution after alpha-beta-depleted transplantation in children. This sample's TCRbeta library carried unique molecular identifier barcodes. TCRdb analysed the PCR reads with MiXCR anew, one entry per CDR3 protein. This sample yields 150,000 to 200,000 distinct CDR3 sequences, of which about 6.8% are seen a single time; roughly 3% belongs to the top ten. This clonotype was recorded at least ten times. The CDR3 sequence is 13 residues long. Germline values: CDR1 MNHEY, CDR2 SMNVEV (reference sequence). Trimming removed 6 bases at V and 4 bases at J, with 10 bases between.

The V call is TRBV27, the J call TRBJ1-3; D remains unclear. The input for sequencing was PBMCs from the stem cell graft donor, taken from the stem cell graft. This TCR derives from a human donor who donated a stem cell graft to a child with Wiskott-Aldrich syndrome. CDR3 DNA sequence: TGTGCCAGCAGCCTCGGACGGGGAAACACCATATATTTT. Its translation is CASSLGRGNTIYF.